This T cell receptor (beta chain) comes out of a study of identical twins. The study, taken as a whole, reports: Out-of-frame beta chain sequences displayed weaker excess sharing between twins. The study reached conclusions through statistical analysis that was cross-sectional, not following the same donors. Low generation-probability sequences were in excess among twin-shared out-of-frame alpha sequences.

This clonotype was found a few times. The antigen is unknown. Template switching introduced a universal primer site, and the cDNA bore unique molecular identifiers. TCRdb passed the 5' RACE reads through MiXCR, listing each CDR3 protein once. This sample has under 500,000 distinct CDR3 sequences, with approximately 15% found just once. Germline assignment: CDR1 SGHDT and CDR2 YYEEEE. The V gene end was trimmed by 4 bases and the J gene end by 3 bases; junction bases not matched to a gene: 10. This CDR3 has 16 amino acids. These same records also appear under a second study, on yellow fever vaccine responses in identical twins.

This clonotype originated in a woman aged 18 to 35 in good health. Sequencing was carried out using CD4+ T cells sorted from blood. The rearrangement uses TRBV5-6 and TRBJ2-1; 7 positions agree with TRBD1. The CDR3 here is CASSLEMGDSYNEQFF. CDR3 DNA: TGTGCCAGCAGCCTGGAGATGGGGGACAGCTACAATGAGCAGTTCTTC.